Below, 18 T cell receptor beta chains from the same sample are listed, as sequenced in a study of lymphopenia after photon versus proton radiotherapy. The repertoire was sequenced with immunoSEQ multiplex PCR; TCRdb's copy has only in-frame clones and lacks some. This table holds some 20,000 clones, about nine tenths found once. Sequences were derived from peripheral blood, sampled from a patient treated with proton-based radiotherapy. The source of these receptors is a man between 65 and 85 years old with pancreatic cancer.

The chain employs TRBV5-1 and TRBJ2-1, with TRBD1 identical over 9 bases. Per the germline V gene, CDR1 is SGHRS and CDR2 is YFSETQ. V was clipped by 4 bases and J by 4 bases; unmatched bases: 9. The CDR3 is made up of 16 amino acids. The CDR3 sequence is CASSPQGAAVYNEQFF. CDR3 nucleotide sequence: TGCGCCAGCAGCCCACAGGGGGCTGCCGTGTACAATGAGCAGTTCTTC. The whole variable domain, remainder taken from reference TRBV5-1 and TRBJ2-1, is KAGVTQTPRYLIKTRGQQVTLSCSPISGHRSVSWYQQTPGQGLQFLFEYFSETQRNKGNFPGRFSGRQFSNSRSEMNVSTLELGDSALYLCASSPQGAAVYNEQFFGPGTRLTVL.

This sequence joins TRBV30 and TRBJ1-2; D remains ambiguous. V was trimmed by 2 bases and J by 6 bases, leaving 19 bases between them. CDR3 size: 15 residues. Germline CDR1 reads GTSNPN; CDR2 reads SVGIG (reference sequence). The CDR3 bases are TGTGCCTGGAGTCCCCCCCTCAGGCTCGTAAATGGCTACACCTTC. Protein product: CAWSPPLRLVNGYTF.

The genes are TRBV11-3 and TRBJ2-1; tentatively, D is TRBD1 or TRBD2 (5 bases each). Germline CDR1 is SGHNT and CDR2 is YENEEA. The V end was cut by 4 bases, the J end by 8 bases, with 21 bases between. CDR3 length equals 16 residues. CDR3 region: CASSSGADLVEDEQFF. Here the CDR3 DNA reads TGTGCCAGCAGCTCCGGGGCCGACTTGGTGGAGGATGAGCAGTTCTTC.

The chain links TRBV7-9 to TRBJ2-5; 9 nucleotides line up with TRBD2. CDR3 length: 16 amino acids. Germline assignment: CDR1 SEHNR and CDR2 FQNEAQ (reference sequence). V lost 4 bases and J lost 5; bases outside the gene matches: 11. CDR3 coding DNA: TGTGCCAGCAGCTCGCAAGGAAGAGGGACTAGCGAGACCCAGTACTTC. Residues: CASSSQGRGTSETQYF. The full variable domain, completed using reference TRBV7-9 and TRBJ2-5, is DTGVSQNPRHKITKRGQNVTFRCDPISEHNRLYWYRQTLGQGPEFLTYFQNEAQLEKSRLLSDRFSAERPKGSFSTLEIQRTEQGDSAMYLCASSSQGRGTSETQYFGPGTRLLVL.

This chain connects TRBV7-8 to TRBJ1-2; maybe TRBD1 (6 bases). This CDR3 contains 14 residues. The germline V gene has CDR1 SGHVS and CDR2 FQNEAQ. The V and J ends lost 1 base and 6 bases respectively, with 12 bases between them. The CDR3 DNA reads TGTGCCAGCAGCTTAGGTACAGGGATGGATGGCTACACCTTC. This gives the protein CASSLGTGMDGYTF.

CDR3 protein: CASSFSQGHSPLHF. The CDR3 nucleotides read TGTGCCAGCAGCTTTAGCCAGGGGCATTCACCCCTCCACTTT. The genes are TRBV7-9 and TRBJ1-6, with D maybe TRBD1 (6 bases). V was cut by 3 bases and J by 8 bases, with 11 bases left in between. Germline V gene sequence: CDR1 SEHNR, CDR2 FQNEAQ (reference sequence). The CDR3 runs 14 residues.

V usage is TRBV6-5 and J usage is TRBJ2-3; D possibly uses TRBD1 or TRBD2 (5 bases each). V gave up 6 bases and J gave up 4 bases, with 17 bases separating them. CDR3 length equals 15 residues. In germline, CDR1 is MNHEY, CDR2 SVGAGI. The CDR3 spells CASSPRGLSADTQYF. CDR3 sequence (DNA): TGTGCCAGCAGCCCCCGGGGCCTATCAGCAGATACGCAGTATTTT.

V usage is TRBV19 and J usage is TRBJ1-2; D may be TRBD1 (5 bases). V lost 6 bases and J lost 4, with 18 bases in between. Per the germline V gene, CDR1 is LNHDA and CDR2 is SQIVND (reference sequence). The CDR3 extends over 15 amino acids. The CDR3 DNA follows: TGTGCCAGTAGCCTCGGGACGGACGAGACCTATGGCTACACCTTC. Protein product: CASSLGTDETYGYTF.

This chain uses TRBV19 with TRBJ1-1; TRBD1 is a possible D gene (5 bases). Germline V gene lookup returns CDR1 LNHDA and CDR2 SQIVND (reference sequence). The CDR3 has 15 residues. V lost 4 bases and J lost 4, with 16 bases in between. The CDR3 region has the DNA TGTGCCAGTAGTAGCCCTCGGGAGGGGAGCACTGAAGCTTTCTTT. This translates into CASSSPREGSTEAFF.

The chain is built from TRBV18 and TRBJ2-1; D remains unclear. Trimming cost V 3 bases and J 2 bases, with 11 bases left between them. This CDR3 is built from 15 residues. The V gene's germline CDR1 is KGHSH and CDR2 LQKENI. The CDR3 here is CASSPLDQAYNEQFF. CDR3 sequence (DNA): TGTGCCAGCTCACCTCTGGACCAAGCCTACAATGAGCAGTTCTTC.

V and J are TRBV5-6 and TRBJ2-5, with a weak D call TRBD2 (6 bases). Germline values: CDR1 SGHDT, CDR2 YYEEEE. CDR3 length: 13 residues. V lost 5 bases and J 4 bases, leaving 12 bases between the germline ends. The DNA for the CDR3 is TGTGCCAGCAGGATCCTGGGGGGAGAGACCCAGTACTTC. This codes for CASRILGGETQYF.

The V call is TRBV5-1, the J call TRBJ1-3; TRBD1 aligns across 9 bases. The germline V gene has CDR1 SGHRS and CDR2 YFSETQ. After removal of 0 bases from V and 0 bases from J, the junction contained 7 bases not matched to a gene. The CDR3 is 18 amino acids. The CDR3 nucleotides are TGCGCCAGCAGCTTGGCGGCGCCGACAGGGGGCTCTGGAAACACCATATATTTT. As protein: CASSLAAPTGGSGNTIYF.

The J gene is TRBJ1-1, the V gene TRBV19; TRBD1 matches 7 bases. This CDR3 region has 17 residues. Germline trimming cut 3 bases from V and 4 bases from J; bases unmatched to any gene: 14. The germline gives CDR1 LNHDA, CDR2 SQIVND (reference sequence). This CDR3 reads CASSIVRQGQWGTEAFF. For the CDR3, the DNA is TGTGCCAGTAGTATCGTCCGACAGGGCCAGTGGGGCACTGAAGCTTTCTTT. The whole variable domain, filled in from reference TRBV19 and TRBJ1-1, reads DGGITQSPKYLFRKEGQNVTLSCEQNLNHDAMYWYRQDPGQGLRLIYYSQIVNDFQKGDIAEGYSVSREKKESFPLTVTSAQKNPTAFYLCASSIVRQGQWGTEAFFGQGTRLTVV.

This chain connects TRBV4-1 to TRBJ2-7, with 8 bases fitting TRBD2. Germline V gene data show CDR1 as MGHRA and CDR2 as YSYEKL. The J segment lost 4 bases and the V segment lost 2 bases, leaving 7 bases of the junction unmatched. CDR3 size: 15 residues. CDR3 in amino acids: CASSQSTGGGYEQYF. The CDR3 DNA follows: TGCGCCAGCAGCCAATCTACGGGAGGGGGGTACGAGCAGTACTTC.

J is TRBJ2-1 and V is TRBV19; 14 positions agree with TRBD2. Germline V gene sequence: CDR1 LNHDA, CDR2 SQIVND (reference sequence). V was clipped by 5 bases and J by 9 bases; unmatched bases: 12. CDR3 length equals 17 residues. CDR3 in amino acids: CASSAPFGTSGSGEQFF. CDR3 nucleotide sequence: TGTGCCAGTAGTGCCCCCTTTGGGACTAGCGGGAGTGGTGAGCAGTTCTTC.

This clone was seen more than once but under ten times. The chain carries TRBV5-4 and TRBJ1-1; D call uncertain. V lost 0 bases and J lost 2, with 5 bases in between. The CDR3 consists of 13 residues. Germline V CDR1 and CDR2: SGHNT, YYREEE (reference sequence). DNA for the CDR3: TGTGCCAGCAGCTTGGAGGGTAACACTGAAGCTTTCTTT. This sequence encodes CASSLEGNTEAFF. Full variable domain (rest looked up from reference TRBV5-4 and TRBJ1-1): ETGVTQSPTHLIKTRGQQVTLRCSSQSGHNTVSWYQQALGQGPQFIFQYYREEENGRGNFPPRFSGLQFPNYSSELNVNALELDDSALYLCASSLEGNTEAFFGQGTRLTVV.

The gene calls are TRBV5-6 and TRBJ1-1; D gene unclear. The V end was cut by 0 bases, the J end by 1 base, with 7 bases between. The CDR3 contains 14 residues. Germline V gene lookup returns CDR1 SGHDT and CDR2 YYEEEE. The CDR3 spells CASSLVRENTEAFF. The CDR3, as DNA: TGTGCCAGCAGCTTGGTTAGGGAGAACACTGAAGCTTTCTTT.

The chain is built from TRBV6-5 and TRBJ1-2; a weak D match, TRBD1 (5 bases). This CDR3 comprises 14 residues. The V gene lost 7 bases and the J gene lost 4 bases, with 16 bases spanning the gap. Per germline, CDR1 MNHEY and CDR2 SVGAGI. The CDR3 sequence: CASKEGEYRYGYTF. The CDR3 DNA reads TGTGCCAGCAAGGAAGGGGAGTACCGCTATGGCTACACCTTC.